This T cell receptor beta chain was recovered during a study of shared clonotypes between healthy human individuals. With respect to this clone: Its antigen is undetermined.

Every subset's genomic DNA went evenly onto several immunoSEQ plates. TCRdb keeps only in-frame clones here, not all; method: immunoSEQ multiplex PCR. The sample records hundreds of thousands of clones, approximately 73% being singletons. Germline CDR1 is MNHEY and CDR2 is SMNVEV (reference sequence). This CDR3 is built from 14 residues. Trimming pared 8 bases from V and 6 bases from J, leaving 17 bases between. Study-wide findings and caveats: Larger estimated richness was generally recorded for naive subsets relative to memory subsets. Non-shared clonotypes displayed generation probabilities falling below those of clonotypes present in all four donors. Several donors showed sharing of around 5% of naive CD4 clonotypes.

This sequence originates from a woman in her 30s in good health. The chain employs TRBV27 and TRBJ2-4; D is perhaps TRBD1 (6 bases). Sequencing was carried out using memory CD4+ T cells sorted from blood. Subset reported: CD45RA-negative fraction. The chain's CDR3 is CASRNWTEPNIQYF. CDR3 DNA: TGTGCCAGCCGTAACTGGACAGAGCCAAACATTCAGTACTTC.